This T cell receptor (beta chain) was sequenced for a study of T cell responses to AZD1222 COVID-19 vaccine (dated by TCRdb to about 2021). Looking at the study overall: TCR sequencing was performed for approximately 240 trial participants, of whom about 200 were given two doses of AZD1222 and approximately 26 were given two doses of MenACWY control vaccine. Trial participants were enrolled by age into 18-55, 56-69 and 70-plus year subgroups, with approximately 150, 28 and 58 TCR-sequenced participants respectively.

The CDR3 regions of human TCRbeta chains were analyzed by immunosequencing. As for how the authors treated the data: TCRs in the repertoires were matched against a reference library of SARS-CoV-2-specific TCRs that had been generated with the MIRA antigen-specificity platform. Breadth meant the fraction of unique TCRs that were SARS-CoV-2-associated, whereas depth meant the fraction of total T cells that were SARS-CoV-2-associated. Using the MIRA data, each spike-specific TCR was assigned both to the spike region to which the TCR was reactive and to a CD4 or CD8 class. Log10-transformed breadth and depth values were compared by one-way ANOVA with Sidak's multiple comparisons tests. Held by TCRdb, this immuneACCESS table contains in-frame sequences only and omits some clones. Under half of the omission traces to an unresolved V gene where checked; the cause of the rest is unknown. That table supplies the V and J calls and clone size; D and trimming were determined from the DNA. The sample yields fewer than 120,000 clones; 92% were counted once. The ten largest clones add up to approximately 2.7% of the sample.

The CDR1 and CDR2 encoded by the germline V gene are SGHTA and FQGTGA. The CDR3 contains 15 residues, cysteine and phenylalanine counted. Here the CDR3 DNA is all that survives: 45 bases in frame from base 1. V has 3 bases trimmed and J has 5 bases trimmed; junction bases matching no gene number 3. What the time point label conveys for this sample: about 28 days (+/-7) after the second vaccine dose. AZD1222 recipients whose second dose came at about 4 weeks and those whose second dose came at about 12 weeks were combined into one group, since spike-specific TCR depth and breadth did not differ between the two schedules. Vaccinee samples were obtained from the UK trials COV001 and COV002, which included a single-blind randomized controlled phase 2/3 trial of AZD1222 (ChAdOx1 nCoV-19) in healthy adults. For TCRbeta chain sequencing, PBMC samples were collected from trial participants at day 0 and at day 28 after the second dose.

In the case of this clone: Which antigen it targets is not known. Per-base qualities were not stored, and no clone one base away is much larger.

Overall study results and their limits: Because no day 14 peak-response samples were available, the repertoires could be characterized only after the peak T cell response. The whole spike protein was spanned by vaccine-associated CD4 TCRs, and dominant responses were seen in regions 160-218 and 743-854. After two AZD1222 doses, both the breadth and the depth of spike-specific TCRs were significantly higher than at day 0 and than in MenACWY recipients. Participants were mostly white British and included more females than males, and it was suggested by the authors that clonal diversity may have been underestimated. Reportedly, close to half of the unique spike-specific TCRs recognized epitopes lying outside the regions that are mutated in the B.1.351 and B.1.1.7 variants. The 56-69-year group was small, and its depth increase did not reach significance, likely because of low power. Conclusions about previously exposed vaccinees were limited because only a handful of AZD1222 recipients were SARS-CoV-2 seropositive at baseline.

The specimen was peripheral blood, collected 28 days after the second AZD1222 dose. This receptor was identified in an adult who received the AZD1222 COVID-19 vaccine. The chain employs TRBV7-3 and TRBJ1-6; the junction holds 8 bases that match TRBD1. The nucleotides read TGTGCCAGCAGCTTGCGGACAGGGAATAATTCACCCCTCCACTTT. Its translation reads: CASSLRTGNNSPLHF.